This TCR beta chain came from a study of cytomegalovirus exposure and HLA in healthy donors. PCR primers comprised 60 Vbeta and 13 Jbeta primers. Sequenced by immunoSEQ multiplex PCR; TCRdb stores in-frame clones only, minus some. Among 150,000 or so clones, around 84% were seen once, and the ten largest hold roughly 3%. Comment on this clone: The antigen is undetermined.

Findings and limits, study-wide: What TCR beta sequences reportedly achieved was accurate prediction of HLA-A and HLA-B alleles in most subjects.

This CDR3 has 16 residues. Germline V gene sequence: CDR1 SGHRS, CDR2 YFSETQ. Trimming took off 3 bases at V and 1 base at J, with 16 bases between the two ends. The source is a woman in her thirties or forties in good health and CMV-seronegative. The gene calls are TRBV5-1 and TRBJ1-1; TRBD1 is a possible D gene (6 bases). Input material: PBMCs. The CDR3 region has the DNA TGCGCCAGCAGCTCGGTGGATGGACAGCCGAACACTGAAGCTTTCTTT. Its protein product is CASSSVDGQPNTEAFF.